This paragraph reports one T cell receptor (beta chain). The assay was immunoSEQ multiplex PCR, and TCRdb's table has in-frame clones only and misses some. This table has around 360,000 clones, about 90% appearing once. These data belong to a study of blood T cell repertoires in COVID-19. The CDR3 length is 17 residues. Germline assignment: CDR1 SGHRS and CDR2 YFSETQ. V gave up 0 bases and J gave up 2 bases, with 12 bases separating them. Sequencing was performed on PBMCs or T cells enriched from blood (not recorded which). The sequence was obtained from a woman aged 30 to 39 who had recovered from COVID-19. The rearrangement uses TRBV5-1 and TRBJ2-6; TRBD2 is a possible D gene (5 bases). The CDR3 DNA reads TGCGCCAGCAGCTTGGGACTAACCCATCCTGGGGCCAACGTCCTGACTTTC. Protein product: CASSLGLTHPGANVLTF.